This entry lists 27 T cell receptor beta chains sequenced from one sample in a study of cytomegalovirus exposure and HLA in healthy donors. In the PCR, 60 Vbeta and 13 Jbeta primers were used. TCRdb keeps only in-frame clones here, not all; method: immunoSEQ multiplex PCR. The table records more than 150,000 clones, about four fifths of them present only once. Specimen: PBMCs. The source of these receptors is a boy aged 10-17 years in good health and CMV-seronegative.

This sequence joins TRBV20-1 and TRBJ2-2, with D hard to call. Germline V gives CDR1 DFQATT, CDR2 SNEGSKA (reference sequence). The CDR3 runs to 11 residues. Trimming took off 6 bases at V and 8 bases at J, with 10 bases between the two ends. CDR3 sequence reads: CSAPVFGELFF. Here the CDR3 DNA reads TGCAGTGCCCCGGTATTTGGGGAGCTGTTTTTT.

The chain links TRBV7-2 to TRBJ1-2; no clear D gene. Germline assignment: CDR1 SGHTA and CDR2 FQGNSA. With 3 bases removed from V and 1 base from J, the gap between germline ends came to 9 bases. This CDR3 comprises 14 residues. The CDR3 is CASSLSVLNYGYTF. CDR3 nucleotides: TGTGCCAGCAGCTTGAGTGTACTTAACTATGGCTACACCTTC.

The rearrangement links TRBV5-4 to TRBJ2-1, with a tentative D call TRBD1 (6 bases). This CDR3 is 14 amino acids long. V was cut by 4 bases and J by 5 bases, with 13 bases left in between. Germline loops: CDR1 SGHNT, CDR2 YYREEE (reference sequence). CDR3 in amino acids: CASSPDRANNEQFF. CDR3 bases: TGTGCCAGCAGCCCGGACAGAGCGAACAATGAGCAGTTCTTC.

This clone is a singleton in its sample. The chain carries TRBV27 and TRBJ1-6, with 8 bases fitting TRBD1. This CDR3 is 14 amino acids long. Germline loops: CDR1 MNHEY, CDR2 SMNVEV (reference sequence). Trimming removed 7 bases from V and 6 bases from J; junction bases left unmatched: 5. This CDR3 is CASTTGQVNSPLHF. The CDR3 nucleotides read TGTGCCAGCACGACGGGACAGGTTAATTCACCCCTCCACTTT.

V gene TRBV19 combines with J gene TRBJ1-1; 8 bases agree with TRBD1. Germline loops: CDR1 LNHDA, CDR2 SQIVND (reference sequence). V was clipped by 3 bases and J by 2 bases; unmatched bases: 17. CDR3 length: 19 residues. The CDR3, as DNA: TGTGCCAGTAGTATTCCCTCCCTAATGCGACAGGGGCCCAACACTGAAGCTTTCTTT. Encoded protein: CASSIPSLMRQGPNTEAFF. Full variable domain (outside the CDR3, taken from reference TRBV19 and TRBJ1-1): DGGITQSPKYLFRKEGQNVTLSCEQNLNHDAMYWYRQDPGQGLRLIYYSQIVNDFQKGDIAEGYSVSREKKESFPLTVTSAQKNPTAFYLCASSIPSLMRQGPNTEAFFGQGTRLTVV.

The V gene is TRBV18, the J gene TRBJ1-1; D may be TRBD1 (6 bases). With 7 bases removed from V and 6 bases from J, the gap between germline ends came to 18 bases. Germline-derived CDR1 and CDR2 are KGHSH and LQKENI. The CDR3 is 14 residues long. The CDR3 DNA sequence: TGTGCCAGCTGTTTTACGGGGGGCGAGTCTGAAGCTTTCTTT. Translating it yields CASCFTGGESEAFF.

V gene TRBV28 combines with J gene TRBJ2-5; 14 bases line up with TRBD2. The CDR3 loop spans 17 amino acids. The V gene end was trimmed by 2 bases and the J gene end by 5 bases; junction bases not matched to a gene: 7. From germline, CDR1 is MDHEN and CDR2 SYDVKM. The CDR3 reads CASSLPTGLAGVETQYF. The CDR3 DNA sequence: TGTGCCAGCAGTTTACCGACGGGACTAGCGGGAGTGGAGACCCAGTACTTC. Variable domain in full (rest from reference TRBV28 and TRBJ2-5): DVKVTQSSRYLVKRTGEKVFLECVQDMDHENMFWYRQDPGLGLRLIYFSYDVKMKEKGDIPEGYSVSREKKERFSLILESASTNQTSMYLCASSLPTGLAGVETQYFGPGTRLLVL.

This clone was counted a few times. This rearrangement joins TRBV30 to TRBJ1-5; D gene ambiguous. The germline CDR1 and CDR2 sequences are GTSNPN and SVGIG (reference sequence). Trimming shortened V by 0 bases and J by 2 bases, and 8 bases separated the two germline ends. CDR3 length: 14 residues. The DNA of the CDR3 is TGTGCCTGGAGTGTAGGCCGGGGCAATCAGCCCCAGCATTTT. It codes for CAWSVGRGNQPQHF.

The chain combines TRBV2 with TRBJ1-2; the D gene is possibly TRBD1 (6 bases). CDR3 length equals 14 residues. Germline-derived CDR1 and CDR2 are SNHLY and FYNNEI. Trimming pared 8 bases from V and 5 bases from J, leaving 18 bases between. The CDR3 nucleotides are TGTGCCAGCTTCCCGAGGGGGTGGGTATATGGCTACACCTTC. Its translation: CASFPRGWVYGYTF.

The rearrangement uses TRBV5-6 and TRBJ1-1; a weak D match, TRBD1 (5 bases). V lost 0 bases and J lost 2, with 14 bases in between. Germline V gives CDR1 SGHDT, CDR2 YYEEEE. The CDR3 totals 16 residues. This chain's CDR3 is CASSLGGALKNTEAFF. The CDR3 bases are TGTGCCAGCAGCTTGGGTGGGGCCCTCAAAAACACTGAAGCTTTCTTT.

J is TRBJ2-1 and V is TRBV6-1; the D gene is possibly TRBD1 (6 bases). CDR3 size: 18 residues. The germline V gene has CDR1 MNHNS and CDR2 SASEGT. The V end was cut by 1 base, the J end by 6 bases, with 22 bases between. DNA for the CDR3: TGTGCCAGCAGTGAAGAGTCCAGGGGCGGAATTGGGCGCAATGAGCAGTTCTTC. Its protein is CASSEESRGGIGRNEQFF.

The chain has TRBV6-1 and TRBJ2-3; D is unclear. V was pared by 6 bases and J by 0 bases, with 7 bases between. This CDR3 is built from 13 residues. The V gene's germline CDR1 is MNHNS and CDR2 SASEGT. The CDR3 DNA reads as TGTGCCAGCAGCCTCCGTAGCACAGATACGCAGTATTTT. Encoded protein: CASSLRSTDTQYF.

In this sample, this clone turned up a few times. CDR3 nucleotide sequence: TGTGCCACCAGATTCTTAGTGGGGGGAGACTACGAGCAGTACTTC. Amino acids: CATRFLVGGDYEQYF. The V gene is TRBV15, the J gene TRBJ2-7; maybe TRBD2 (6 bases). The CDR3 extends over 15 amino acids. V was clipped by 6 bases and J by 3 bases, with 18 bases between them. From germline, CDR1 is LNHNV and CDR2 YYDKDF (reference sequence).

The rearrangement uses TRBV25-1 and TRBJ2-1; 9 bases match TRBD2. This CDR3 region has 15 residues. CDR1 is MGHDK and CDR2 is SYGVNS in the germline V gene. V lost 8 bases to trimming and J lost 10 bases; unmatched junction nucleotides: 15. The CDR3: CASQNTAGGWGEQFF. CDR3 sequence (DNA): TGTGCCAGCCAAAATACCGCGGGAGGGTGGGGGGAGCAGTTCTTC.

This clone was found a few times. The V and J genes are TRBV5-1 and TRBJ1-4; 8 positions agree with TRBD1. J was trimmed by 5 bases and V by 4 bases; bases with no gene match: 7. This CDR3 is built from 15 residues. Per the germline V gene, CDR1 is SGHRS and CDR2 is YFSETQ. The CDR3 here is CASSLRTGPNEKLFF. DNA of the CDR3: TGCGCCAGCAGCCTACGGACAGGGCCGAATGAAAAACTGTTTTTT.

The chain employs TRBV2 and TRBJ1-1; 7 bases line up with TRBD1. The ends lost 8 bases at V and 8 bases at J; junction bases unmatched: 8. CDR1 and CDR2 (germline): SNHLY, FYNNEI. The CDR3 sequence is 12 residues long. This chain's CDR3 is CASCNRDREAFF. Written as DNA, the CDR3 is TGTGCCAGCTGTAACCGGGACAGAGAAGCTTTCTTT.

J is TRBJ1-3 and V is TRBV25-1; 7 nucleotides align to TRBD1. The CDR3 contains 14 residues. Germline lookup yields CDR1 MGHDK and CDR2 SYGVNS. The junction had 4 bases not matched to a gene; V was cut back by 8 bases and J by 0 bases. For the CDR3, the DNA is TGTGCCAGCCGGGACAGTAGCTCTGGAAACACCATATATTTT. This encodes CASRDSSSGNTIYF. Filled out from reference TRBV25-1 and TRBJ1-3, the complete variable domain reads EADIYQTPRYLVIGTGKKITLECSQTMGHDKMYWYQQDPGMELHLIHYSYGVNSTEKGDLSSESTVSRIRTEHFPLTLESARPSHTSQYLCASRDSSSGNTIYFGEGSWLTVV.

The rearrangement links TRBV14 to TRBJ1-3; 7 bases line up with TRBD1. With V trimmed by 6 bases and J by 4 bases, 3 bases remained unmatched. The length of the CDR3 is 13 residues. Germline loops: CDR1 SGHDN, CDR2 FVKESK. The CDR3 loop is CASRPGQGNTIYF. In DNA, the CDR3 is TGTGCCAGCAGACCGGGACAGGGAAACACCATATATTTT.

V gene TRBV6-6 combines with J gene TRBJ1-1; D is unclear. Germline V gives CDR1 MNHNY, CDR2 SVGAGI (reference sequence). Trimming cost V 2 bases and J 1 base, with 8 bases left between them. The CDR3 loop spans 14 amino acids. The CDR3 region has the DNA TGTGCCAGCAGTTACGACACCCAGAACACTGAAGCTTTCTTT. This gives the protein CASSYDTQNTEAFF.

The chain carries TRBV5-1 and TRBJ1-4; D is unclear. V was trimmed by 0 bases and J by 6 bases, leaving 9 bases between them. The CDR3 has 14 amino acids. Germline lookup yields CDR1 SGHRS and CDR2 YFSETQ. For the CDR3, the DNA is TGCGCCAGCAGCTTGGCGGGGTATGATGAAAAACTGTTTTTT. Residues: CASSLAGYDEKLFF.

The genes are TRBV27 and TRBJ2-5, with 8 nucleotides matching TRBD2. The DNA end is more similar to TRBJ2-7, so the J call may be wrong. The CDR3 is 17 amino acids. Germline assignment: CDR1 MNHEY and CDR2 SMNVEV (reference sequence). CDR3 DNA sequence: TGTGCCAGCCCCGACAGCTCCGGGACTAGGGTTTTGTTCGAGCAGTACTTC. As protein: CASPDSSGTRVLFEQYF.

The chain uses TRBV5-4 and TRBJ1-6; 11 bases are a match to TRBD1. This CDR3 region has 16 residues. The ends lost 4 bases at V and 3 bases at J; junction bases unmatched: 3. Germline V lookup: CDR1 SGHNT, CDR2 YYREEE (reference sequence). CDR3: CASSPGTGGYNSPLHF. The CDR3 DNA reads TGTGCCAGCAGCCCCGGGACAGGGGGCTATAATTCACCCCTCCACTTT.

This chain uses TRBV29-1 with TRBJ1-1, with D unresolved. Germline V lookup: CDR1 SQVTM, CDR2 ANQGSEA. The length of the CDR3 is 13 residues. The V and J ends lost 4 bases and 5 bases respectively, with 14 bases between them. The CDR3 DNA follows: TGCAGCGTTGCGCCGCGGGGAAGAACTGAAGCTTTCTTT. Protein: CSVAPRGRTEAFF. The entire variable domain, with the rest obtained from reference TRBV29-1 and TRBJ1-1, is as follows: SAVISQKPSRDICQRGTSLTIQCQVDSQVTMMFWYRQQPGQSLTLIATANQGSEATYESGFVIDKFPISRPNLTFSTLTVSNMSPEDSSIYLCSVAPRGRTEAFFGQGTRLTVV.

The chain's CDR3 is CASARVNTEAFF. The DNA of the CDR3 is TGTGCCAGCGCGCGGGTGAACACTGAAGCTTTCTTT. The chain is built from TRBV27 and TRBJ1-1; D unclear. The V gene lost 8 bases and the J gene lost 0 bases, with 7 bases spanning the gap. Germline V CDR1 and CDR2: MNHEY, SMNVEV (reference sequence). The CDR3 runs to 12 residues.

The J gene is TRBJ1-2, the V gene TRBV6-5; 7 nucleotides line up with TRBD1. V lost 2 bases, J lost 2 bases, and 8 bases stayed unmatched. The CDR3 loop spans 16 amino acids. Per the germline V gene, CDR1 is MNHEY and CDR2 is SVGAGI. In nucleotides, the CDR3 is TGTGCCAGCAGTTACGTAGCCGGGACAGCAAACTATGGCTACACCTTC. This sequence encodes CASSYVAGTANYGYTF.

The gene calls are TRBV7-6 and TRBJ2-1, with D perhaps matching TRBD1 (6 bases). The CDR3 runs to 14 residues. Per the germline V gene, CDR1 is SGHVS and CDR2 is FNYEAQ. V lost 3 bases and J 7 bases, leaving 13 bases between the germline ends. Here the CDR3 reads CASSFGTTWNEQFF. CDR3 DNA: TGTGCCAGCAGCTTCGGGACAACTTGGAATGAGCAGTTCTTC.

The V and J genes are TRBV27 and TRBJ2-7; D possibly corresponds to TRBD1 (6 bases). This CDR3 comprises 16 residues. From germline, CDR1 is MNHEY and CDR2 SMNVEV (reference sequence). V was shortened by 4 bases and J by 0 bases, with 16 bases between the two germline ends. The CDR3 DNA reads TGTGCCAGCAGTTCACCTGACAGGACCACCTCCTACGAGCAGTACTTC. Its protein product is CASSSPDRTTSYEQYF.